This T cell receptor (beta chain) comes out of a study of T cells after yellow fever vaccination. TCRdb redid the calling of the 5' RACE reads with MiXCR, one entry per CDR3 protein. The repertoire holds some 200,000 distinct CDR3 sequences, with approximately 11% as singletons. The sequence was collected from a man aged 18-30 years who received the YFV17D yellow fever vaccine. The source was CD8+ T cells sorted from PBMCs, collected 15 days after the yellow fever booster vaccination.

Written as DNA, the CDR3 is TGCAGTGCCAGGGACTCCGGCTACAATGAGCAGTTCTTC. Translation gives CSARDSGYNEQFF. The V gene is TRBV20-1, the J gene TRBJ2-1; D possibly corresponds to TRBD2 (6 bases). This CDR3 spans 13 amino acids. The ends were cut back, 6 bases at V and 3 bases at J, with 12 bases in the middle. The germline CDR1 and CDR2 sequences are DFQATT and SNEGSKA (reference sequence).